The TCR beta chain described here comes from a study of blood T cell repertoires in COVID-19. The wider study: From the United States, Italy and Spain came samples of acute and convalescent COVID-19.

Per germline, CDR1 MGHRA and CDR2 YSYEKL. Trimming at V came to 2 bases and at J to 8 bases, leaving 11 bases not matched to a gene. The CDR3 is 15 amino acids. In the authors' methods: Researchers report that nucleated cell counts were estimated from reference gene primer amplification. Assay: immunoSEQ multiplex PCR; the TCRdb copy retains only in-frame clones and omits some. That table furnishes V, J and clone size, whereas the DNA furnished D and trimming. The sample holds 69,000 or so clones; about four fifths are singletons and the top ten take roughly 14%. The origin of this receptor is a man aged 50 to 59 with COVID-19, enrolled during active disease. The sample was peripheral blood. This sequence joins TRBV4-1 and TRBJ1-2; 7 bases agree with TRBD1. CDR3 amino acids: CASSQPSRGKDGYTF. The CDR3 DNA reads TGCGCCAGCAGCCAACCTTCCAGGGGGAAGGACGGCTACACCTTC.